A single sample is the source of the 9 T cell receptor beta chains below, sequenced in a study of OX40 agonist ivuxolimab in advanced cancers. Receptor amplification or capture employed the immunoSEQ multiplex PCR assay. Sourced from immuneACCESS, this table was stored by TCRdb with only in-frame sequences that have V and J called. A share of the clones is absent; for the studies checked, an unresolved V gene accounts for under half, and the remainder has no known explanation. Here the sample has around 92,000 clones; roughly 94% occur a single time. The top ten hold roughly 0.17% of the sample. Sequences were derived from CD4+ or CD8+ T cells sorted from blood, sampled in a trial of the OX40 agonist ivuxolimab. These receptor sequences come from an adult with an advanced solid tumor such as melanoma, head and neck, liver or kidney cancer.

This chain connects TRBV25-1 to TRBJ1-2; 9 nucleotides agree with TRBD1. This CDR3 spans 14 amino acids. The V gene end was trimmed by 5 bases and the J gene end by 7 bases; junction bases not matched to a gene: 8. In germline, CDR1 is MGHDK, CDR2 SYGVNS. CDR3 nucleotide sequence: TGTGCCAGCAGTTCCTCCGGGACAGGGTTTGGCTACACCTTC. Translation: CASSSSGTGFGYTF.

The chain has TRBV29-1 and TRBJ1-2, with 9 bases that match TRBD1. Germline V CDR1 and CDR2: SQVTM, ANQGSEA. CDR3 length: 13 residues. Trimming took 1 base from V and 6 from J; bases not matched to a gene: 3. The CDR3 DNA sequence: TGCAGCGTTGAAGGGGGGACAGGGAATGGCTACACCTTC. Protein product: CSVEGGTGNGYTF.

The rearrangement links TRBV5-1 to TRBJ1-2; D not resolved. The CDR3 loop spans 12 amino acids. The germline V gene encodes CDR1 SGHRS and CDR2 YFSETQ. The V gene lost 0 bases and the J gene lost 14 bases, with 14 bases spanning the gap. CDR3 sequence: CASSLAEGFRTF. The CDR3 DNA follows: TGCGCCAGCAGCTTGGCGGAAGGGTTTAGGACCTTC. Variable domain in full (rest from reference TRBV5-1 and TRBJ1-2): KAGVTQTPRYLIKTRGQQVTLSCSPISGHRSVSWYQQTPGQGLQFLFEYFSETQRNKGNFPGRFSGRQFSNSRSEMNVSTLELGDSALYLCASSLAEGFRTFGSGTRLTVV.

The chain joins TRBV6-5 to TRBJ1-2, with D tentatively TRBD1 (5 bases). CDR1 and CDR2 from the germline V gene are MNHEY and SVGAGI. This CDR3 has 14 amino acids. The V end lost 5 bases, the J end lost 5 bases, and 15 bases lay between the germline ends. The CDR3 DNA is TGTGCCAGCAGTCCGGGGGGGGGTTGGTATGGCTACACCTTC. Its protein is CASSPGGGWYGYTF.

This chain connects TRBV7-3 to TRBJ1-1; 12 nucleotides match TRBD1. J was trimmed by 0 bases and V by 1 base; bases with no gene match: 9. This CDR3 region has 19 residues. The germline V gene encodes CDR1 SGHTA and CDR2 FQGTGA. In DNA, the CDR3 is TGTGCCAGCAGCTTAAGGGGGACAGGGGGCCCTCTCTTGAACACTGAAGCTTTCTTT. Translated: CASSLRGTGGPLLNTEAFF.

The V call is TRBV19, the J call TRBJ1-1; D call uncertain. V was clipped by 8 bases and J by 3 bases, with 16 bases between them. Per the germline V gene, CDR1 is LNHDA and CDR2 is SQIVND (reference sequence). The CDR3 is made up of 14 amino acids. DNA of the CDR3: TGTGCCAGTGCTAACTGGGTCCCATACACTGAAGCTTTCTTT. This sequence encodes CASANWVPYTEAFF.

The CDR3: CASTITGTGNYGYTF. The CDR3 DNA sequence: TGTGCCAGCACAATTACAGGGACAGGGAACTATGGCTACACCTTC. J is TRBJ1-2 and V is TRBV6-5; 9 positions match TRBD1. V shed 7 bases and J 2 bases; nucleotides not matched to a gene: 8. Germline V gives CDR1 MNHEY, CDR2 SVGAGI. CDR3 size: 15 residues.

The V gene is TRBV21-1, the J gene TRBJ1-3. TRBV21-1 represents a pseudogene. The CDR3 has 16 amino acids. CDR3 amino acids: CASSVPALGPGNTIYF. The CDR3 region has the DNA TGTGCCAGCAGCGTCCCGGCCCTCGGTCCTGGAAACACCATATATTTT.

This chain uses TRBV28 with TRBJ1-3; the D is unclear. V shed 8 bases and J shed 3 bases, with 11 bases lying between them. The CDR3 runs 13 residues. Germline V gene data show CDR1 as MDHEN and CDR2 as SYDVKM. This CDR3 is CASPSPIGNTIYF. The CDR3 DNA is TGTGCCAGCCCCTCCCCAATTGGAAACACCATATATTTT.